A single sample gave rise to the 28 T cell receptor beta chains below, sequenced in a study of blood T cell repertoires in COVID-19. Using immunoSEQ multiplex PCR, the repertoire was profiled, and TCRdb retains in-frame clones only, with some absent. In the table there are 75,000 to 100,000 clones, roughly four fifths of which are singletons. Sample: peripheral blood. The receptors stem from a human donor in a cohort sampled during active COVID-19.

The J gene is TRBJ1-1, the V gene TRBV18, with no clear D. Germline loops: CDR1 KGHSH, CDR2 LQKENI. The CDR3 is 13 amino acids. The germline V and J ends were trimmed by 6 bases and 8 bases, with 16 bases remaining between them. As DNA, the CDR3 is TGTGCCAGCTCTGGTTTGGCAGACGGGGAAGCTTTCTTT. Translation gives CASSGLADGEAFF.

The chain combines TRBV18 with TRBJ2-3, with 9 bases matching TRBD1. The V gene's germline CDR1 is KGHSH and CDR2 LQKENI. The length of the CDR3 is 16 residues. J was trimmed by 7 bases and V by 0 bases; bases with no gene match: 8. The CDR3 sequence is CASSPPGTGQSNTQYF. CDR3 coding DNA: TGTGCCAGCTCACCACCAGGGACAGGGCAATCGAATACGCAGTATTTT.

V usage is TRBV2 and J usage is TRBJ2-6; the match to TRBD2 covers 10 bases. There are 15 residues in the CDR3. V trimming: 11 bases; J trimming: 0 bases; junction bases outside the gene matches: 4. Germline loops: CDR1 SNHLY, CDR2 FYNNEI. The chain's CDR3 is CAGAGGGSGANVLTF. The CDR3 coding sequence is TGTGCCGGAGCGGGAGGGGGCTCTGGGGCCAACGTCCTGACTTTC. The full variable domain, completed using reference TRBV2 and TRBJ2-6, is EPEVTQTPSHQVTQMGQEVILRCVPISNHLYFYWYRQILGQKVEFLVSFYNNEISEKSEIFDDQFSVERPDGSNFTLKIRSTKLEDSAMYFCAGAGGGSGANVLTFGAGSRLTVL.

V and J are TRBV24-1 and TRBJ2-5; 13 bases map to TRBD2. Looked up from germline, CDR1 is KGHDR and CDR2 is SFDVKD. The CDR3 contains 17 residues. Trimming cost V 4 bases and J 5 bases; bases outside gene matches: 9. CDR3 DNA: TGTGCCACCAGTGAAATCCCCGTGACTAGCGGGGGGGAGACCCAGTACTTC. It encodes CATSEIPVTSGGETQYF.

This rearrangement joins TRBV4-1 to TRBJ2-5, with D perhaps TRBD1 (6 bases). CDR1 MGHRA and CDR2 YSYEKL come from the germline V gene. The V gene lost 4 bases and the J gene lost 1 base, with 19 bases spanning the gap. This CDR3 is 17 amino acids long. The chain's CDR3 is CASSPAGGAGFQETQYF. CDR3 sequence (DNA): TGCGCCAGCAGCCCAGCTGGGGGCGCTGGTTTCCAAGAGACCCAGTACTTC.

The sample holds a few counts of this clone. The chain has TRBV30 and TRBJ2-3; 10 bases align to TRBD1. The CDR3 runs to 14 residues. Germline V gene lookup returns CDR1 GTSNPN and CDR2 SVGIG (reference sequence). With V trimmed by 5 bases and J by 2 bases, 4 bases remained unmatched. The CDR3 nucleotides read TGTGCCTGGGGAAGACAGGGGGCCACAGATACGCAGTATTTT. It codes for CAWGRQGATDTQYF.

The V and J genes are TRBV3-1 (or the pseudogene TRBV3-2) and TRBJ1-6; 7 bases match TRBD1. The CDR3 covers 16 residues. The germline CDR1 and CDR2 sequences are LGHDT and YNNKEL (reference sequence). Trimming at V came to 0 bases and at J to 9 bases, leaving 8 bases not matched to a gene. The CDR3 reads CASSQDYAGGGSPLHF. CDR3 coding DNA: TGTGCCAGCAGCCAAGATTATGCAGGGGGAGGTTCACCCCTCCACTTT.

The V call is TRBV30, the J call TRBJ1-2, with D unresolved. Trimming pared 0 bases from V and 8 bases from J, leaving 7 bases between. This CDR3 is built from 11 residues. Germline loops: CDR1 GTSNPN, CDR2 SVGIG (reference sequence). CDR3 sequence reads: CAWSVRVGYTF. CDR3 nucleotides: TGTGCCTGGAGTGTACGAGTGGGCTACACCTTC.

The chain couples TRBV7-9 to TRBJ2-3, with 11 bases identical to TRBD2. V lost 1 base and J lost 0; bases outside the gene matches: 6. The CDR3 contains 18 residues. The germline V gene has CDR1 SEHNR and CDR2 FQNEAQ (reference sequence). The CDR3 loop reads CASSLGSGGVSSTDTQYF. DNA of the CDR3: TGTGCCAGCAGCTTAGGTAGCGGGGGGGTTTCGAGCACAGATACGCAGTATTTT.

The V call is TRBV29-1, the J call TRBJ1-1; the D gene is possibly TRBD1 (5 bases). Germline V CDR1 and CDR2: SQVTM, ANQGSEA. Trimming cost V 4 bases and J 4 bases, with 7 bases left between them. This CDR3 has 11 amino acids. The CDR3 nucleotides read TGCAGCGTTGCCAGGGCCACTGAAGCTTTCTTT. It translates to CSVARATEAFF.

This chain uses TRBV7-2 with TRBJ2-7; 15 bases map to TRBD2. The CDR3 extends over 17 amino acids. Trimming removed 1 base from V and 0 bases from J; junction bases left unmatched: 1. Germline V gene lookup returns CDR1 SGHTA and CDR2 FQGNSA. CDR3 loop: CASSLVGLAGGSYEQYF. The CDR3 coding sequence is TGTGCCAGCAGCTTAGTGGGACTAGCGGGGGGCTCCTACGAGCAGTACTTC.

This clone has just a few counts. The rearrangement uses TRBV19 and TRBJ2-7; 11 nucleotides match TRBD1. This CDR3 has 15 residues. With 3 bases clipped from V and 3 bases from J, the junction kept 4 bases outside the gene matches. Germline CDR1 and CDR2: LNHDA and SQIVND (reference sequence). The CDR3 nucleotides are TGTGCCAGTAGTATTGGCGGGACAGGGGGCTACGAGCAGTACTTC. This codes for CASSIGGTGGYEQYF.

The V gene is TRBV6-5, the J gene TRBJ2-2; D unclear. This CDR3 spans 16 amino acids. Trimming pared 0 bases from V and 3 bases from J, leaving 11 bases between. Germline loops: CDR1 MNHEY, CDR2 SVGAGI. The CDR3 sequence: CASSYSETSHTGELFF. CDR3 nucleotides: TGTGCCAGCAGTTACTCCGAGACATCTCACACCGGGGAGCTGTTTTTT.

Written as DNA, the CDR3 is TGTGCCAGCAGCTTTTCAGGTCAAAAACTGTTTTTT. Protein sequence: CASSFSGQKLFF. The rearrangement uses TRBV5-6 and TRBJ1-4, with D unclear. The CDR3 is 12 residues long. Trimming shortened V by 2 bases and J by 9 bases, and 8 bases separated the two germline ends. Germline-derived CDR1 and CDR2 are SGHDT and YYEEEE.

The V call is TRBV18, the J call TRBJ1-1; D may be TRBD1 (5 bases). Looked up from germline, CDR1 is KGHSH and CDR2 is LQKENI. V was shortened by 3 bases and J by 1 base, with 9 bases between the two germline ends. The CDR3 runs to 14 residues. In DNA form, the CDR3 reads TGTGCCAGCTCACCTGTACAGGCGAACACTGAAGCTTTCTTT. Its translation: CASSPVQANTEAFF.

The V and J genes are TRBV3-1 (or the pseudogene TRBV3-2) and TRBJ2-5; 10 nucleotides line up with TRBD2. CDR1 is LGHDT and CDR2 is YNNKEL in the germline V gene (reference sequence). V lost 3 bases to trimming and J lost 5 bases; unmatched junction nucleotides: 6. The CDR3 extends over 15 amino acids. The CDR3 reads CASSHRAGGPETQYF. In nucleotides, the CDR3 is TGTGCCAGCAGCCACAGAGCGGGGGGGCCGGAGACCCAGTACTTC.

The rearrangement joins TRBV28 to TRBJ2-3; 12 bases match TRBD2. The CDR3 covers 16 residues. CDR1 and CDR2 from the germline V gene are MDHEN and SYDVKM. With V trimmed by 4 bases and J by 2 bases, 4 bases remained unmatched. The CDR3 protein is CASSSSGGAYTDTQYF. Here the CDR3 DNA reads TGTGCCAGCAGTTCTAGCGGGGGGGCCTACACAGATACGCAGTATTTT.

The chain employs TRBV5-4 and TRBJ2-5; D remains ambiguous. The CDR3 has 12 amino acids. Germline values: CDR1 SGHNT, CDR2 YYREEE (reference sequence). V lost 1 base to trimming and J lost 4 bases, with 5 bases between them. CDR3 DNA: TGTGCCAGCAGCTTGTCCAGAGAGACCCAGTACTTC. It encodes CASSLSRETQYF.

The chain couples TRBV7-8 to TRBJ1-1; 10 bases align to TRBD1. Germline V gene lookup returns CDR1 SGHVS and CDR2 FQNEAQ. Losses at the gene ends were 5 bases for V and 6 bases for J; bases not matched to a gene: 6. The CDR3 contains 14 residues. The CDR3, as DNA: TGTGCCAGCAGCCCCTGGACAGGGGGGTCTGAAGCTTTCTTT. Translation: CASSPWTGGSEAFF.

This rearrangement joins TRBV4-1 to TRBJ2-5; 7 nucleotides align to TRBD1. Germline trimming cut 3 bases from V and 4 bases from J; bases unmatched to any gene: 5. Germline CDR1 and CDR2: MGHRA and YSYEKL. The CDR3 is made up of 14 amino acids. The CDR3 reads CASSHGSGGETQYF. CDR3 DNA: TGCGCCAGCAGCCATGGGTCAGGGGGAGAGACCCAGTACTTC.

The chain has TRBV5-1 and TRBJ1-1, with unresolved D. This CDR3 spans 12 amino acids. Trimming took 4 bases from V and 4 from J, leaving 8 bases between them. Germline V gives CDR1 SGHRS, CDR2 YFSETQ. The CDR3, as DNA: TGCGCCAGCAGCATACCGAGCACTGAAGCTTTCTTT. Residues: CASSIPSTEAFF.

This sequence joins TRBV28 and TRBJ1-1, with a tentative D call TRBD1 (6 bases). Looked up from germline, CDR1 is MDHEN and CDR2 is SYDVKM. The CDR3 consists of 15 residues. V lost 7 bases and J 1 base, leaving 16 bases between the germline ends. In DNA form, the CDR3 reads TGTGCCAGCACCGAGGGGAACAGGGCGAACACTGAAGCTTTCTTT. Protein sequence: CASTEGNRANTEAFF. The full variable domain, in which reference TRBV28 and TRBJ1-1 provide the parts outside the CDR3, is DVKVTQSSRYLVKRTGEKVFLECVQDMDHENMFWYRQDPGLGLRLIYFSYDVKMKEKGDIPEGYSVSREKKERFSLILESASTNQTSMYLCASTEGNRANTEAFFGQGTRLTVV.

This chain joins TRBV12-3 or TRBV12-4 and TRBJ1-2; no clear D gene. There are 13 residues in the CDR3. Trimming removed 3 bases from V and 2 bases from J, with 7 bases in between. The CDR3 protein is CASSFKANYGYTF. Written as DNA, the CDR3 is TGTGCCAGCAGTTTTAAAGCCAACTATGGCTACACCTTC.

This clone was seen only a few times. The chain combines TRBV6-5 with TRBJ1-5, with 7 bases that match TRBD1. There are 16 residues in the CDR3. The germline V gene has CDR1 MNHEY and CDR2 SVGAGI. V dropped 0 bases and J dropped 5; count of bases not matched to a gene: 7. Written as DNA, the CDR3 is TGTGCCAGCAGTTACTCAGGACAGGCTCTGGATCAGCCCCAGCATTTT. Translating gives CASSYSGQALDQPQHF.

The chain joins TRBV28 to TRBJ1-1, with a tentative D call TRBD1 (6 bases). Trimming stripped 2 bases from V and 11 bases from J, with 12 bases between. This CDR3 has 12 residues. Per the germline V gene, CDR1 is MDHEN and CDR2 is SYDVKM. In DNA form, the CDR3 reads TGTGCCAGCAGTTTACTAGGGGGTGAGGCTTTCTTT. It codes for CASSLLGGEAFF.

The chain combines TRBV6-4 with TRBJ2-7, with 7 bases fitting TRBD2. The CDR3 runs to 14 residues. V lost 4 bases, J lost 7 bases, and 10 bases stayed unmatched. Looked up from germline, CDR1 is MRHNA and CDR2 is SNTAGT. In nucleotides, the CDR3 is TGTGCCAGCAGTGCGGGGAGCGGGGTGGGGGAGCAGTACTTC. Translation gives CASSAGSGVGEQYF.

This clone was detected a few times. V gene TRBV28 combines with J gene TRBJ1-5; the D gene is possibly TRBD1 (5 bases). This CDR3 comprises 14 residues. The germline V gene has CDR1 MDHEN and CDR2 SYDVKM. The ends were cut back, 4 bases at V and 0 bases at J, with 7 bases in the middle. The CDR3 protein is CASSWGDSNQPQHF. DNA of the CDR3: TGTGCCAGCAGTTGGGGGGATAGCAATCAGCCCCAGCATTTT.

This clone was recorded once. The V and J genes are TRBV29-1 and TRBJ2-7; weak D call: TRBD2 (6 bases). Looked up from germline, CDR1 is SQVTM and CDR2 is ANQGSEA. The length of the CDR3 is 13 residues. Trimming cost V 6 bases and J 0 bases, with 12 bases left between them. The CDR3 DNA is TGCAGCGTCGGAGGGGCCTCCTCCTACGAGCAGTACTTC. This translates into CSVGGASSYEQYF.